The T cell receptor beta chain described here comes from a study of blood T cells in healthy people across ages. This clonotype was seen a few times. Sample-barcoded 5' priming and a J-beta primer mix drove a second PCR of 7 to 11 cycles. TCRdb passed the 5' RACE reads through MiXCR, listing each CDR3 protein once. This table holds 1.5 million to 2 million distinct CDR3 sequences, over 25% found once. Trimming cost V 3 bases and J 2 bases, with 15 bases left between them. The CDR3 is made up of 16 amino acids. Germline values: CDR1 SGHRS, CDR2 YFSETQ. Sequencing used blood. The clonotype comes from a woman in her 30s in good health. The chain has TRBV5-1 and TRBJ2-4; D is possibly TRBD1 or TRBD2 (5 bases each). DNA for the CDR3: TGCGCCAGCAGCTCACGAGGGGAATTTACCAAAAACATTCAGTACTTC. It translates to CASSSRGEFTKNIQYF.